The clone carrying this T cell receptor (beta chain) has just a few counts. Its antigen is undetermined. The data are from a study of T cells in Graves' hyperthyroidism and ophthalmopathy. The CDR3 has 15 residues. Germline-derived CDR1 and CDR2 are MNHNS and SASEGT. V shed 5 bases and J 6 bases; nucleotides not matched to a gene: 7. The investigators amplified TCR beta CDR3 regions from RNA transcripts. RT-PCR in the first round (using the HTBI primer set) targeted the TCR CDR3. One entry per CDR3 protein results from TCRdb running MiXCR on the multiplex PCR reads. Among a few hundred thousand distinct CDR3 sequences listed, 15% to 17% were seen once. Notes on the study in general: A median approximately 6.8 months before onset, the model predicted ophthalmopathy.

Sequenced material: blood. The rearrangement uses TRBV6-1 and TRBJ2-1; 10 positions agree with TRBD2. This sequence was found in a woman between 25 and 40 years old with Graves' hyperthyroidism. This chain's CDR3 is CASSLASGSGNEQFF. The CDR3 DNA reads as TGTGCCAGCAGTCTGGCTAGCGGGAGCGGCAATGAGCAGTTCTTC.